This record covers a single T cell receptor beta chain. No antigen is known for it. No clone much larger than this one lies a single base away; base qualities are absent. The data are from a study of OX40 agonist ivuxolimab in advanced cancers. As for the study more broadly: Ivuxolimab was a fully human IgG2 agonistic monoclonal antibody targeting the costimulatory receptor OX40 (CD134). Intravenous ivuxolimab was administered to patients every 2 weeks at six dose levels: 0.01, 0.1, 0.3, 1.5, 3 and 10 mg/kg. Of the approximately 50 dose-escalation patients, hepatocellular carcinoma was present in about 20, melanoma in some 15, renal cell carcinoma in 9 and head and neck cancer in 9. In the dose-escalation cohort, 82.7% of patients were male, and the mean age was approximately 60 years, with a range of roughly 23 to 85. Patients were allowed to have had prior anti-PD-1, anti-PD-L1 or anti-CTLA-4 therapy, and around two fifths of the dose-escalation patients had been treated with checkpoint inhibitors. Partial responses occurred in three dose-escalation patients: two with cutaneous melanoma and one with hepatocellular carcinoma. Peripheral TCRbeta sequencing was intended to test whether TCR sequence diversity was altered and clonal T-cell expansion was caused by ivuxolimab. The paper covers the monotherapy dose-escalation part of the phase I ivuxolimab trial, which included N of about 50 patients. Points the paper makes about the study in general: Low levels of normalized T-cell clonal expansion were also seen in some patients who did not respond. At doses of 0.1 to 3.0 mg/kg, clonal expansion of both CD4+ and CD8+ T cells in blood was seen between baseline and week 6. The antigen specificity of the peripheral T cells that underwent clonal expansion was not determined. After ivuxolimab, expanded clones were on average more numerous among CD8+ T cells than among CD4+ T cells. In partial responders in the 0.1-3.0 mg/kg groups, normalized peripheral clonal expansion was found to be among the lowest, especially among CD8+ T cells.

For sequencing of the TCRbeta CDR3 region, genomic DNA was extracted from the sorted cells. The immunoSEQ Assay was used to sequence the TCRbeta CDR3 regions. In its TCRdb copy, this immuneACCESS table keeps in-frame sequences only and misses some clones. Where compared with another copy, unresolved V genes explain less than half of these, and the others have no known cause. This sample lists 15,000 to 20,000 clones; 65% to 85% were detected once. Of the sample, around 28% falls within the top ten clones. The trial excluded patients who had a history of autoimmune disease or who were on systemic immunosuppression. Peripheral blood for TCR sequencing was collected from all dose cohorts at baseline, on cycle 4 day 1, and on cycle 7 day 1. Samples came from an open-label, multicenter, first-in-human phase I dose-escalation trial of ivuxolimab. Adults with locally advanced or metastatic head and neck squamous cell, hepatocellular, melanoma or renal cell carcinoma were enrolled in the trial. Before TCR sequencing, CD4+ and CD8+ T cells were separately sorted from peripheral blood.

The CDR3 goes from the cysteine to the phenylalanine over 13 residues. Only the CDR3 region is kept as DNA, spanning 39 bases read in frame from base 1. CDR1 and CDR2 (MNHEY, SMNVEV) derive from the germline V gene (reference sequence). Trimming costs V 3 bases and J 7 bases, and their ends lie 13 bases apart. Material: CD4+ or CD8+ T cells sorted from blood, obtained in a trial of the OX40 agonist ivuxolimab. This receptor was obtained from an adult with an advanced solid tumor such as melanoma, head and neck, liver or kidney cancer. This receptor chain uses TRBV27 and TRBJ2-7, with a tentative D gene TRBD2 over 5 matching bases. CDR3 reads: CASSLGGSGEQYF. DNA sequence: TGTGCCAGCAGTTTGGGCGGCTCGGGAGAGCAGTACTTC.